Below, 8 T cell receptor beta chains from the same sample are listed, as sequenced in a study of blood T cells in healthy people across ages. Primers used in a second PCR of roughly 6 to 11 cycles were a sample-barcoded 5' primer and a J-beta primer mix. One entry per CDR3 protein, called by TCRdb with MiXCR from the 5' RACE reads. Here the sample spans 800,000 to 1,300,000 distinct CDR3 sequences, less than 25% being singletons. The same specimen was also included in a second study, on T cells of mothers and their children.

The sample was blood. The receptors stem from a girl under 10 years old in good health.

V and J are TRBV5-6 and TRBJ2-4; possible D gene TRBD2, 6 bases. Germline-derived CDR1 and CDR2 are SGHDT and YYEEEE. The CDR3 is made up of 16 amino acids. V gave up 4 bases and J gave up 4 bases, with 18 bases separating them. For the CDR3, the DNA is TGTGCCAGCAGCCCCTCTTTGATGGGGGGTAAAAACATTCAGTACTTC. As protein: CASSPSLMGGKNIQYF.

CDR3 protein: CASSEGRDKAYEQYF. CDR3 DNA: TGTGCCAGCAGTGAAGGTCGGGACAAGGCCTACGAGCAGTACTTC. The chain joins TRBV2 to TRBJ2-5, with D tentatively TRBD1 (6 bases). The DNA matches TRBJ2-7 better at its end, which makes the J call doubtful. The V gene's germline CDR1 is SNHLY and CDR2 FYNNEI. This CDR3 has 15 residues.

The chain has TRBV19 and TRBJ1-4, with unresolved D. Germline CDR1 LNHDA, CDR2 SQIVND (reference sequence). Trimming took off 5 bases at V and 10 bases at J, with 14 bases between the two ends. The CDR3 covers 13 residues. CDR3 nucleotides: TGTGCCAGTAGTGGGCTACCCGGTGTAAAACTGTTTTTT. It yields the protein CASSGLPGVKLFF.

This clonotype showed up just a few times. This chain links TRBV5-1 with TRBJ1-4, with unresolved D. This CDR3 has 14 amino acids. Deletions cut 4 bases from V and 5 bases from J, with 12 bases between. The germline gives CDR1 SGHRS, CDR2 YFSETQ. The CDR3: CASSVSQLNEKLFF. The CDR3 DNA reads TGCGCCAGCAGCGTATCCCAGTTAAATGAAAAACTGTTTTTT.

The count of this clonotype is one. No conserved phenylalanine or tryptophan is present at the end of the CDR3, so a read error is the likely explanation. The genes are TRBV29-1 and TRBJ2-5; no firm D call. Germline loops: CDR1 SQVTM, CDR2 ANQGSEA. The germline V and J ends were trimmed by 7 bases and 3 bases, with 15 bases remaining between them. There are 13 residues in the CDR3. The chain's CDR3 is CSGRLWVEETQYL. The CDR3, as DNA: TGCAGCGGGCGTTTATGGGTCGAAGAGACCCAGTACCTC.

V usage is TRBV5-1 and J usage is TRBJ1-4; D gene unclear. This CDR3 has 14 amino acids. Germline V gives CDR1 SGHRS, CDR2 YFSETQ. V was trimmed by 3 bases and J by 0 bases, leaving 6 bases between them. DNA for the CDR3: TGCGCCAGCAGCTCTGATTCAACTAATGAAAAACTGTTTTTT. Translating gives CASSSDSTNEKLFF. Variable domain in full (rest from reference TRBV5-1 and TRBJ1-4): KAGVTQTPRYLIKTRGQQVTLSCSPISGHRSVSWYQQTPGQGLQFLFEYFSETQRNKGNFPGRFSGRQFSNSRSEMNVSTLELGDSALYLCASSSDSTNEKLFFGSGTQLSVL.

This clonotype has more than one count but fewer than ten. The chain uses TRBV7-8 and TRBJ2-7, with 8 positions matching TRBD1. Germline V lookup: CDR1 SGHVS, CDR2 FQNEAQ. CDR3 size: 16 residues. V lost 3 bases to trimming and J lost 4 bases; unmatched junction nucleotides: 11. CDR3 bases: TGTGCCAGCAGCTTGAGTGCCGAGACAGGGGAGTACGAGCAGTACTTC. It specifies CASSLSAETGEYEQYF.

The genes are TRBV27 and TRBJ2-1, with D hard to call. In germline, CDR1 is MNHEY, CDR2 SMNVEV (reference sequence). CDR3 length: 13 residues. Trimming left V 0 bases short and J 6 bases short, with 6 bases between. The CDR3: CASSLSFGNEQFF. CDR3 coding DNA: TGTGCCAGCAGTTTATCTTTCGGCAATGAGCAGTTCTTC.